Each of the 9 T cell receptor beta chains below was sequenced from the same sample in a study of T cell responses to AZD1222 COVID-19 vaccine. Using immunoSEQ multiplex PCR, the repertoire was profiled, and TCRdb retains in-frame clones only, with some absent. The data hold about 81,000 clones, with about nine tenths observed a single time. The starting material was peripheral blood, obtained 28 days after the second AZD1222 dose. Source of these receptors: an adult who received the AZD1222 COVID-19 vaccine.

The gene calls are TRBV7-2 and TRBJ2-2; D tentatively fits TRBD1 or TRBD2 (5 bases each). V gave up 1 base and J gave up 0 bases, with 6 bases separating them. There are 15 residues in the CDR3. Looked up from germline, CDR1 is SGHTA and CDR2 is FQGNSA. In nucleotides, the CDR3 is TGTGCCAGCAGCTTAGTGGGACCGAACACCGGGGAGCTGTTTTTT. Translated, it gives CASSLVGPNTGELFF.

V gene TRBV6-6 combines with J gene TRBJ1-1; D unclear. This CDR3 is 12 amino acids long. Trimming removed 0 bases from V and 8 bases from J, with 7 bases in between. CDR1 is MNHNY and CDR2 is SVGAGI in the germline V gene (reference sequence). Here the CDR3 reads CASSYSVPEAFF. The CDR3 DNA follows: TGTGCCAGCAGTTACTCGGTCCCAGAAGCTTTCTTT.

The chain is built from TRBV3-1 (or the pseudogene TRBV3-2) and TRBJ2-2; tentative D call: TRBD1 (6 bases). Between the trimmed V and J ends, which lost 5 bases and 11 bases, there was a span of 18 bases. In germline, CDR1 is LGHDT, CDR2 YNNKEL (reference sequence). CDR3 length: 14 residues. CDR3 loop: CASSAPGQLFELFF. Here the CDR3 DNA reads TGTGCCAGCAGCGCCCCGGGACAACTTTTCGAGCTGTTTTTT.

This chain connects TRBV5-1 to TRBJ1-1; 12 nucleotides match TRBD1. The CDR3 spans 17 residues. CDR1 is SGHRS, CDR2 YFSETQ, per germline. V lost 3 bases to trimming and J lost 1 base; unmatched junction nucleotides: 7. CDR3 residues: CASSSTGTGGPNTEAFF. The DNA for the CDR3 is TGCGCCAGCAGCTCCACCGGGACAGGGGGCCCGAACACTGAAGCTTTCTTT.

This clone has more than one count but fewer than ten. The chain joins TRBV11-2 to TRBJ1-5, with 7 bases fitting TRBD1. Germline CDR1 is SGHAT and CDR2 is FQNNGV. Germline trimming cut 4 bases from V and 5 bases from J; bases unmatched to any gene: 5. The CDR3 spans 14 residues. The DNA for the CDR3 is TGTGCCAGCAGCTACGACAGGGTCGATCAGCCCCAGCATTTT. It codes for CASSYDRVDQPQHF. Supplemented by reference TRBV11-2 and TRBJ1-5, the full variable domain reads EAGVAQSPRYKIIEKRQSVAFWCNPISGHATLYWYQQILGQGPKLLIQFQNNGVVDDSQLPKDRFSAERLKGVDSTLKIQPAKLEDSAVYLCASSYDRVDQPQHFGDGTRLSIL.

This chain's CDR3 is CASSYSTRGQGSSYGYTF. For the CDR3, the DNA is TGTGCCAGCAGTTACTCGACCCGAGGACAGGGATCCAGCTATGGCTACACCTTC. V usage is TRBV6-2 or TRBV6-3 and J usage is TRBJ1-2; TRBD1 agrees at 8 bases. This CDR3 spans 18 amino acids. The ends lost 0 bases at V and 4 bases at J; junction bases unmatched: 13. Germline V gene lookup returns CDR1 MNHEY and CDR2 SVGEGT.

The rearrangement links TRBV5-1 to TRBJ2-1, with 12 bases lining up with TRBD1. This CDR3 contains 16 residues. The ends lost 7 bases at V and 9 bases at J; junction bases unmatched: 14. In germline, CDR1 is SGHRS, CDR2 YFSETQ. The CDR3 is CASGREPGQGAGEQFF. DNA for the CDR3: TGCGCCAGCGGCCGAGAACCGGGACAGGGGGCGGGTGAGCAGTTCTTC.

The genes are TRBV28 and TRBJ1-3; TRBD1 might be the D (6 bases). Germline V gene lookup returns CDR1 MDHEN and CDR2 SYDVKM. This CDR3 region has 16 residues. V dropped 5 bases and J dropped 4 bases, with 18 bases sitting between them. The chain's CDR3 is CASSAPGTPVGNTIYF. DNA for the CDR3: TGTGCCAGCAGTGCCCCCGGGACACCGGTAGGAAACACCATATATTTT.

The chain combines TRBV4-3 with TRBJ2-7, with 9 bases identical to TRBD2. The CDR3 extends over 16 amino acids. Germline V gene data show CDR1 as LGHNA and CDR2 as YSLEER. J was trimmed by 3 bases and V by 0 bases; bases with no gene match: 6. The CDR3, as DNA: TGCGCCAGCAGCCAAGATCCTAGCGGGGCCAACTACGAGCAGTACTTC. This translates into CASSQDPSGANYEQYF.